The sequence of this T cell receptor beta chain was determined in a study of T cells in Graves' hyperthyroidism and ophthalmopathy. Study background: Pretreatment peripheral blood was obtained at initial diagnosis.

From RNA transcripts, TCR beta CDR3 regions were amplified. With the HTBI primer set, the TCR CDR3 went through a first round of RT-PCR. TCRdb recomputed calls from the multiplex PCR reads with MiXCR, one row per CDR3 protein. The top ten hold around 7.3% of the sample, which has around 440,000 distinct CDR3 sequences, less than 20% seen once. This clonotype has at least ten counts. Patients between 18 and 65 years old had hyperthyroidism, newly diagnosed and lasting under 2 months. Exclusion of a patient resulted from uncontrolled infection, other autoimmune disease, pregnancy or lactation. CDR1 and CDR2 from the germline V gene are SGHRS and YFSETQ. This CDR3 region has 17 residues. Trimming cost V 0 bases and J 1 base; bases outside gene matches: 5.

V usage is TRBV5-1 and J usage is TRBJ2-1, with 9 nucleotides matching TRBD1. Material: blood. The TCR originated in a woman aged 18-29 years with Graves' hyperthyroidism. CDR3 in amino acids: CASSLAPGTGSYNEQFF. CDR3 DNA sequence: TGCGCCAGCAGCTTGGCCCCCGGGACAGGGTCCTACAATGAGCAGTTCTTC.